Detailed here is one TCR beta chain. The CDR3 is made up of 13 amino acids. Germline assignment: CDR1 SGDLS and CDR2 YYNGEE. Trimming stripped 4 bases from V and 1 base from J, with 8 bases between. This sample was included in a study of blood T cell repertoires in COVID-19. The protocol was immunoSEQ multiplex PCR, while the TCRdb copy is restricted to in-frame clones and leaves out a portion. The sample has under 200,000 clones, around nine tenths seen once. J is TRBJ1-1 and V is TRBV9, with D possibly matching TRBD1 (6 bases). This clonotype originated in a man between 65 and 85 years old with active or convalescent COVID-19. The sequenced material came from peripheral blood. CDR3 loop: CASSRGGNTEAFF. CDR3 DNA sequence: TGTGCCAGCAGCAGAGGGGGGAACACTGAAGCTTTCTTT.